This T cell receptor beta chain emerged from a study of control samples from healthy donors and cancer patients. This table comes from immunoSEQ multiplex PCR, and its TCRdb copy is limited to in-frame clones, with some not included. The sample lists 120,000 to 150,000 clones, roughly 92% occurring once. The CDR3 has 14 residues. The germline V gene has CDR1 SEHNR and CDR2 FQNEAQ (reference sequence). Trimming removed 2 bases at V and 1 base at J, with 8 bases between. The chain uses TRBV7-9 and TRBJ1-2, with D hard to call. This clonotype was sampled from a man aged 25-40 years in good health. The specimen sequenced was blood. The CDR3 here is CASSLSMYNYGYTF. The CDR3 nucleotides read TGTGCCAGCAGCTTAAGCATGTATAACTATGGCTACACCTTC.